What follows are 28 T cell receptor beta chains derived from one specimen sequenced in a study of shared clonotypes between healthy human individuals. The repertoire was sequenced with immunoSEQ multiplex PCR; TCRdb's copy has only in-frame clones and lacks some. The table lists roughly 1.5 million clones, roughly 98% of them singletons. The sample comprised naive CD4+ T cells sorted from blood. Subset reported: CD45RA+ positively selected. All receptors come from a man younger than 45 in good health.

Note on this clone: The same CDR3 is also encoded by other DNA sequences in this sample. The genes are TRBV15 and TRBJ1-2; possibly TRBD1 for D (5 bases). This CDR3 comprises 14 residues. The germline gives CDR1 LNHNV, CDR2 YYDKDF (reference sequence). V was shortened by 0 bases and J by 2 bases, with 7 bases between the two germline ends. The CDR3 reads CATSRDRGNYGYTF. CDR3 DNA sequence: TGTGCCACCAGCAGAGATAGGGGAAACTATGGCTACACCTTC.

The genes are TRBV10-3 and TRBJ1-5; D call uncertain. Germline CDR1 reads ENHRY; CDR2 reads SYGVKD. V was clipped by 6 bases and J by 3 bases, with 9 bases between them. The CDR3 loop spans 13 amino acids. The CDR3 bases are TGTGCCATCAGAGGAGCGGACAATCAGCCCCAGCATTTT. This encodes CAIRGADNQPQHF.

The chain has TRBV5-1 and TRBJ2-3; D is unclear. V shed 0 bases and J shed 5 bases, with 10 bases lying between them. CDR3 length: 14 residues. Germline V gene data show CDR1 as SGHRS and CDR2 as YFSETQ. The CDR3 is CASSLVDSLDTQYF. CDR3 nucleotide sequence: TGCGCCAGCAGCTTGGTAGACTCGCTAGATACGCAGTATTTT.

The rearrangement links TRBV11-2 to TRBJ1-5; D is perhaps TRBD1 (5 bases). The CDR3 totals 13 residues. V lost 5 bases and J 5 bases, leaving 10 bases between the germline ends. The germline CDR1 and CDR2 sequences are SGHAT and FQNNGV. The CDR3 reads CASSPAGHQPQHF. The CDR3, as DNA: TGTGCCAGCAGCCCCGCGGGGCATCAGCCCCAGCATTTT.

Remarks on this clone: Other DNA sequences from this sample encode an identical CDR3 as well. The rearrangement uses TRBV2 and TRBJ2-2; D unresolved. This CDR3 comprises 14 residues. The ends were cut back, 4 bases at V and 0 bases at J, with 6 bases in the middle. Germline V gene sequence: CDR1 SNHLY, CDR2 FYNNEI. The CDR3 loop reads CASSATANTGELFF. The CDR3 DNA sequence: TGTGCCAGCAGTGCTACTGCGAACACCGGGGAGCTGTTTTTT.

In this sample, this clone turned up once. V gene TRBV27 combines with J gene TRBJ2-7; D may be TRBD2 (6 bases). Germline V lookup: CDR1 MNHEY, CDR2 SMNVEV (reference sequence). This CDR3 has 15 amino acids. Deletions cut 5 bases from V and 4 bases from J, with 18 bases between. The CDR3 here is CASSPIGTHMYEQYF. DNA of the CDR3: TGTGCCAGCAGTCCCATAGGGACTCATATGTACGAGCAGTACTTC.

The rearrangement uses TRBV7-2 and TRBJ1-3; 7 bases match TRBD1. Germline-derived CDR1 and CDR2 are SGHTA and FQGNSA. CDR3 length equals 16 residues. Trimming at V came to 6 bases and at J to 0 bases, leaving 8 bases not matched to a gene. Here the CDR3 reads CASSRDRASSGNTIYF. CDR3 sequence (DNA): TGTGCCAGCAGTCGCGACAGGGCGAGCTCTGGAAACACCATATATTTT.

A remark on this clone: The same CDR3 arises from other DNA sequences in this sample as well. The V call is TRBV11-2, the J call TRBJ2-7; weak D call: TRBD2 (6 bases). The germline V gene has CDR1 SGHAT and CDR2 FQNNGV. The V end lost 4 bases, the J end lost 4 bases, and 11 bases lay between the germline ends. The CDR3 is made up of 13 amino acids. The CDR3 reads CASSSRDFYEQYF. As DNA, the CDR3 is TGTGCCAGCAGCTCAAGGGACTTTTACGAGCAGTACTTC.

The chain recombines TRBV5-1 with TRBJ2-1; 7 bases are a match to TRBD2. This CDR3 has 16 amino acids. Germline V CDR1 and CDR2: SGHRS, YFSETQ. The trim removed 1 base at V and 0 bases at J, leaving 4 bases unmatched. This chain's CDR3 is CASSLLAVSSYNEQFF. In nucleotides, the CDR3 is TGCGCCAGCAGCTTGCTAGCGGTGAGCTCCTACAATGAGCAGTTCTTC.

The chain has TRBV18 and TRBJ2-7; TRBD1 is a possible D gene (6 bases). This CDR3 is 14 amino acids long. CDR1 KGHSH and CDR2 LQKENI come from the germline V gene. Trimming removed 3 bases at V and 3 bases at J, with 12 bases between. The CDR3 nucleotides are TGTGCCAGCTCACCTAAACAGGGATACTACGAGCAGTACTTC. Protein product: CASSPKQGYYEQYF.

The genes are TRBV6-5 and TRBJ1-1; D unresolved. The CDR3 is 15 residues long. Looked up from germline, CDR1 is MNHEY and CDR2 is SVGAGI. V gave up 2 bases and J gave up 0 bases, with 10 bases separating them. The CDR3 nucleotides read TGTGCCAGCAGTTACGAAGGAAGTATGAACACTGAAGCTTTCTTT. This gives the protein CASSYEGSMNTEAFF.

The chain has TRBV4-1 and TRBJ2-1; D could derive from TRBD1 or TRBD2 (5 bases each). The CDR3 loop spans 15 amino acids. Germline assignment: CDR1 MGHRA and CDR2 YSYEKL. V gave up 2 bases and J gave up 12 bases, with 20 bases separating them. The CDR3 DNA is TGCGCCAGCAGCCAACCGACCGGGGCAACTATGAGGCAGTTCTTC. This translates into CASSQPTGATMRQFF.

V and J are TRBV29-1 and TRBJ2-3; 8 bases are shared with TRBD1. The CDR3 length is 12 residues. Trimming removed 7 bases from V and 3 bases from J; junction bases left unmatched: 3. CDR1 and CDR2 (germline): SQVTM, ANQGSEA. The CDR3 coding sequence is TGCAGCGGCAGGGGGCGTACAGATACGCAGTATTTT. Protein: CSGRGRTDTQYF.

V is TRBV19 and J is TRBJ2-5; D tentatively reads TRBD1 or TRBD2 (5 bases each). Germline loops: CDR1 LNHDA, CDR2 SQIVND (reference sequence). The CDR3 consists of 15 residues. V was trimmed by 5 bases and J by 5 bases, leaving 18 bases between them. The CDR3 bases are TGTGCCAGTAGTGGGACGGGCTTCTCGGGGGAGACCCAGTACTTC. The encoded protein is CASSGTGFSGETQYF.

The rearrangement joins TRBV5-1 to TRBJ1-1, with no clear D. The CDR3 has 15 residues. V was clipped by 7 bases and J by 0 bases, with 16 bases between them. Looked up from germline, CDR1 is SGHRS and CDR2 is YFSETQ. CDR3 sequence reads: CASSVKGSMNTEAFF. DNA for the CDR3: TGCGCCAGCTCCGTCAAGGGTTCGATGAACACTGAAGCTTTCTTT. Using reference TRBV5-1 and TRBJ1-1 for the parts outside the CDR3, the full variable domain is KAGVTQTPRYLIKTRGQQVTLSCSPISGHRSVSWYQQTPGQGLQFLFEYFSETQRNKGNFPGRFSGRQFSNSRSEMNVSTLELGDSALYLCASSVKGSMNTEAFFGQGTRLTVV.

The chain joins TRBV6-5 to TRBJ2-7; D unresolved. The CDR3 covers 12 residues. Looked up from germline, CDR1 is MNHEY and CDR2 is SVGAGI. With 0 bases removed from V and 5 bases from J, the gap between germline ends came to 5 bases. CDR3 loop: CASSYSTHEQYF. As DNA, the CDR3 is TGTGCCAGCAGTTACTCGACTCACGAGCAGTACTTC.

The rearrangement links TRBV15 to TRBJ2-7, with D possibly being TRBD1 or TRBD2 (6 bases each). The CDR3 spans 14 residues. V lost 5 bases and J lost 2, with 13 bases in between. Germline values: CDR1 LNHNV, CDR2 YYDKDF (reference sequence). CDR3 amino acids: CATSVRGGTYEQYF. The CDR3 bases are TGTGCCACCAGCGTCAGGGGCGGGACCTACGAGCAGTACTTC.

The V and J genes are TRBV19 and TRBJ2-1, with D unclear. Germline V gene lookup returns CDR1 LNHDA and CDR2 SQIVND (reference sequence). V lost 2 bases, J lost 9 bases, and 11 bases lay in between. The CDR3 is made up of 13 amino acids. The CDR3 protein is CASSIQNQGEQFF. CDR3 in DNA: TGTGCCAGTAGTATACAAAACCAAGGTGAGCAGTTCTTC.

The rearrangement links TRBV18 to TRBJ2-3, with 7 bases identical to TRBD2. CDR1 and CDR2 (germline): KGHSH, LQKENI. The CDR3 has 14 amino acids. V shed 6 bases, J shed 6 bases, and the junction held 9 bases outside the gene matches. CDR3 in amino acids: CASSGRPREDTQYF. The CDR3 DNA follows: TGTGCCAGCTCCGGGAGGCCCCGTGAGGATACGCAGTATTTT. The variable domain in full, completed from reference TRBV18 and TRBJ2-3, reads NAGVMQNPRHLVRRRGQEARLRCSPMKGHSHVYWYRQLPEEGLKFMVYLQKENIIDESGMPKERFSAEFPKEGPSILRIQQVVRGDSAAYFCASSGRPREDTQYFGPGTRLTVL.

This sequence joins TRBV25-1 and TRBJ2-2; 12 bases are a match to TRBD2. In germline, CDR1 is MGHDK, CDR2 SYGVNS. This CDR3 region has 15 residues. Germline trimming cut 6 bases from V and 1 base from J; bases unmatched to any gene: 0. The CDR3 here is CASRTSGGNTGELFF. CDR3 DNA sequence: TGTGCCAGCAGGACTAGCGGGGGGAACACCGGGGAGCTGTTTTTT.

DNA of the CDR3: TGTGCCACCAGCTGGGATAGGACCTACGAGCAGTACTTC. It specifies CATSWDRTYEQYF. The gene calls are TRBV15 and TRBJ2-7; D remains ambiguous. V gave up 5 bases and J gave up 2 bases, with 10 bases separating them. CDR3 length equals 13 residues. Germline CDR1 is LNHNV and CDR2 is YYDKDF (reference sequence).

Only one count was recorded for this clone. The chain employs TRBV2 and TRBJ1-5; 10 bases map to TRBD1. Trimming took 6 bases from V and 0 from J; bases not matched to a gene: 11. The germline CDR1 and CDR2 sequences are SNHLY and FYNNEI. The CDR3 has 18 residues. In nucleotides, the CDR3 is TGTGCCAGCAGCGCCGGGACAGGGGCGCCTTATAGCAATCAGCCCCAGCATTTT. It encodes CASSAGTGAPYSNQPQHF.

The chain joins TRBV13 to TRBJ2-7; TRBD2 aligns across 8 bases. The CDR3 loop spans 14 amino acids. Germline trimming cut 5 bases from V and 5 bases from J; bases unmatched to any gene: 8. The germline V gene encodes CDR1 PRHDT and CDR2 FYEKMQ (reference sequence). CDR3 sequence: CASSLGLATHEQYF. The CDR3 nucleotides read TGTGCCAGCAGCCTCGGACTAGCAACGCACGAGCAGTACTTC.

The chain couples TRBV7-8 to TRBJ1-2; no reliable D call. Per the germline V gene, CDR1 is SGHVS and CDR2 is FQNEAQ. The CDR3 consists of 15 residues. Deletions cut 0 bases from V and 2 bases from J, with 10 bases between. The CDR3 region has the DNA TGTGCCAGCAGCTTAGCTCCCGGATCCAACTATGGCTACACCTTC. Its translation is CASSLAPGSNYGYTF.

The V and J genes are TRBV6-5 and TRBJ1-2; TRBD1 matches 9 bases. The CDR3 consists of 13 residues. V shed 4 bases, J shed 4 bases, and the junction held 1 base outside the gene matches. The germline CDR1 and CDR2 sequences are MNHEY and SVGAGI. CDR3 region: CASSLQGAYGYTF. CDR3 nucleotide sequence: TGTGCCAGCAGTTTACAGGGGGCCTATGGCTACACCTTC.

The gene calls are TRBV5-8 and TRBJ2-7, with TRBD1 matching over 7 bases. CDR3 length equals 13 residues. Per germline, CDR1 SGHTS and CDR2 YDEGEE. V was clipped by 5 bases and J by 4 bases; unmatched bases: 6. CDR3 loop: CASRPTGTYEQYF. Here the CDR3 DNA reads TGTGCCAGCAGACCGACAGGGACATACGAGCAGTACTTC. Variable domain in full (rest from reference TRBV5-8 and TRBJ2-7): EAGVTQSPTHLIKTRGQQATLRCSPISGHTSVYWYQQALGLGLQFLLWYDEGEERNRGNFPPRFSGRQFPNYSSELNVNALELEDSALYLCASRPTGTYEQYFGPGTRLTVT.

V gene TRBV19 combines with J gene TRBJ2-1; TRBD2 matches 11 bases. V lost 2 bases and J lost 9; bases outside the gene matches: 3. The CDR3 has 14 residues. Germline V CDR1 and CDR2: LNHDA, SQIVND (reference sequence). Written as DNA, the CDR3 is TGTGCCAGTAGTATAACTAGCGGGAGTTCTGAGCAGTTCTTC. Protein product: CASSITSGSSEQFF.

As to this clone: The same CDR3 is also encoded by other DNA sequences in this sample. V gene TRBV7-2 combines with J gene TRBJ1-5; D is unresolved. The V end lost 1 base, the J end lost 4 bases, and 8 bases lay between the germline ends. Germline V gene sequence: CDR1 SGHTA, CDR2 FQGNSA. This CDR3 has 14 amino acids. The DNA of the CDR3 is TGTGCCAGCAGCTTAGGCAGGCGGAATCAGCCCCAGCATTTT. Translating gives CASSLGRRNQPQHF.